This TCR beta chain came from a study of blood T cell repertoires in COVID-19. Study in general: Sites across the United States, Italy and Spain contributed samples from acute and convalescent COVID-19. PBMCs, B-cell-depleted T cells, or T cells provided the cDNA or gDNA that made up the material.

After removal of 6 bases from V and 8 bases from J, the junction contained 7 bases not matched to a gene. The CDR3 extends over 13 amino acids. Original methodology: Reference gene primers were amplified, and this amplification served to estimate nucleated cell counts. Here immunoSEQ multiplex PCR was the method, and the copy in TCRdb shows in-frame clones only, minus some. From that table come the V and J calls and clone size; the DNA was used to work out D and trimming. The data hold tens of thousands of clones, with 70% to 85% observed a single time. The chain has TRBV12-3 or TRBV12-4 and TRBJ1-2; TRBD1 agrees at 9 bases. The sequence came from a man aged 55 to 70 with acute or convalescent COVID-19. Sequenced material: peripheral blood. The CDR3, as DNA: TGTGCCAGCAGCCCGGGACAGGGTTTGGGCTACACCTTC. Encoded protein: CASSPGQGLGYTF.